This T cell receptor (beta chain) was recorded in a study of blood T cell repertoires in COVID-19. Whole-study context: Samples came from the United States, Italy and Spain, spanning acute and convalescent COVID-19. PBMCs, B-cell-depleted T cells, or T cells were the source of the cDNA or gDNA that made up the material.

Authors' data handling: From reference gene primer amplification, estimates of nucleated cell counts were derived. Sequencing used immunoSEQ multiplex PCR; TCRdb keeps in-frame clones, though not all of them. Clonal size and the V and J genes are those of that table, whereas D and trimming came from the DNA. Of about 400,000 clones in the sample, around nine tenths were seen once. The sequence was collected from a human donor in a cohort sampled during active COVID-19. Sequencing was carried out using peripheral blood.

In nucleotides, the CDR3 is TGTGCCAGCTCACCACTCCCGGACAGCCAGTACTATGGCTACACCTTC. This sequence encodes CASSPLPDSQYYGYTF. The chain has TRBV18 and TRBJ1-2; D might be TRBD1 (6 bases). Looked up from germline, CDR1 is KGHSH and CDR2 is LQKENI. V was pared by 1 base and J by 3 bases, with 15 bases between. The CDR3 has 16 residues. Using reference TRBV18 and TRBJ1-2 for the parts outside the CDR3, the full variable domain is NAGVMQNPRHLVRRRGQEARLRCSPMKGHSHVYWYRQLPEEGLKFMVYLQKENIIDESGMPKERFSAEFPKEGPSILRIQQVVRGDSAAYFCASSPLPDSQYYGYTFGSGTRLTVV.